These 16 T cell receptor beta chains were sequenced from one sample in a study of T cell responses to AZD1222 COVID-19 vaccine (dated by TCRdb to 2020 to 2023). Receptors were amplified or captured by the immunoSEQ multiplex PCR assay. What TCRdb holds here is the immuneACCESS table cut down to in-frame rearrangements. Part of the clones is not present; checked against another copy, under half of the missing clones reflect an unresolved V gene, and the others are unexplained. This sample holds 130,000 or so clones; around 83% were observed only once. Around 10% of the sample belongs to the ten largest clones. According to the study, the label for this sample's time point signals: baseline before first vaccination. Sequencing used peripheral blood, obtained on day 0 of AZD1222 vaccination. The receptor set was obtained from an adult in good health.

This clone was seen once. The chain employs TRBV2 and TRBJ2-1, with D possibly TRBD2 on 7 matching bases. The CDR3 sequence is 14 residues long. V was pared by 6 bases and J by 2 bases, with 11 bases between. CDR1 and CDR2 from the germline V gene are SNHLY and FYNNEI. CDR3: CASSQGRAYNEQFF. DNA of the CDR3: TGTGCCAGCAGCCAGGGGAGGGCCTACAATGAGCAGTTCTTC.

The CDR3 region has the DNA TGTGCCAGCAGTTCCCTTTCCAGAGCAACTAATGAAAAACTGTTTTTT. Its protein is CASSSLSRATNEKLFF. The genes are TRBV28 and TRBJ1-4; no clear D. Per germline, CDR1 MDHEN and CDR2 SYDVKM. CDR3 length: 16 amino acids. V was trimmed by 4 bases and J by 0 bases, leaving 12 bases between them.

This clone was picked up one time. CDR3 residues: CASSYFQQGNYNSPLHF. The CDR3 nucleotides are TGTGCCAGCAGTTACTTCCAACAGGGGAACTATAATTCACCCCTCCACTTT. The V and J genes are TRBV6-2 or TRBV6-3 and TRBJ1-6; 7 bases map to TRBD1. This CDR3 has 17 amino acids. The germline V gene has CDR1 MNHEY and CDR2 SVGEGT. The junction had 6 bases not matched to a gene; V was cut back by 1 base and J by 3 bases.

The rearrangement joins TRBV11-2 to TRBJ2-2; no clear D gene. The V and J ends lost 1 base and 6 bases respectively, with 9 bases between them. The germline V gene encodes CDR1 SGHAT and CDR2 FQNNGV. The CDR3 runs to 14 residues. This CDR3 is CASSLVGLSGELFF. The CDR3 coding sequence is TGTGCCAGCAGCTTAGTCGGTCTTTCCGGGGAGCTGTTTTTT. The variable domain in full, with the rest retrieved from reference TRBV11-2 and TRBJ2-2, is EAGVAQSPRYKIIEKRQSVAFWCNPISGHATLYWYQQILGQGPKLLIQFQNNGVVDDSQLPKDRFSAERLKGVDSTLKIQPAKLEDSAVYLCASSLVGLSGELFFGEGSRLTVL.

The gene calls are TRBV6-1 and TRBJ1-1; 11 positions agree with TRBD1. Per germline, CDR1 MNHNS and CDR2 SASEGT. J gave up 6 bases and V 3 bases, and 3 bases lay outside the gene matches. This CDR3 has 14 amino acids. The CDR3 loop reads CASSDGQGAAEAFF. The CDR3 nucleotides are TGTGCCAGCAGTGACGGACAGGGGGCGGCTGAAGCTTTCTTT.

This clone has a handful of counts. The chain links TRBV4-1 to TRBJ2-2; D ambiguous. CDR3 size: 14 residues. Germline CDR1 and CDR2: MGHRA and YSYEKL. V was cut by 6 bases and J by 6 bases, with 14 bases left in between. CDR3 loop: CASRSGSTAGELFF. The CDR3 nucleotides read TGCGCCAGCAGGAGTGGCAGTACGGCCGGGGAGCTGTTTTTT.

The chain joins TRBV11-2 to TRBJ2-2, with 8 nucleotides matching TRBD1. Per germline, CDR1 SGHAT and CDR2 FQNNGV. The V segment lost 7 bases and the J segment 4 bases; nucleotides outside the gene matches: 5. CDR3 length equals 14 residues. For the CDR3, the DNA is TGTGCCAGCAACCCGGACAGGGTCACCGGGGAGCTGTTTTTT. It yields the protein CASNPDRVTGELFF.

CDR3 bases: TGTGCCAGCAGCTTAGTAAGGGCCGGGGCCAACGTCCTGACTTTC. Translated: CASSLVRAGANVLTF. The chain uses TRBV7-9 and TRBJ2-6, with D hard to call. CDR1 SEHNR and CDR2 FQNEAQ come from the germline V gene (reference sequence). Trimming removed 1 base from V and 4 bases from J, with 8 bases in between. The CDR3 runs 15 residues.

This chain uses TRBV4-1 with TRBJ1-3; 7 bases line up with TRBD1. The CDR3 sequence is 16 residues long. The V gene end was trimmed by 3 bases and the J gene end by 1 base; junction bases not matched to a gene: 6. From germline, CDR1 is MGHRA and CDR2 YSYEKL. The CDR3 DNA is TGCGCCAGCAGCCAGGGACAGCTACGATCTGGAAACACCATATATTTT. Translation gives CASSQGQLRSGNTIYF.

This chain joins TRBV5-6 and TRBJ2-6; D gene unclear. The V end was cut by 2 bases, the J end by 2 bases, with 8 bases between. The CDR3 is 15 amino acids. CDR1 is SGHDT, CDR2 YYEEEE, per germline. CDR3 region: CASSFVSAGANVLTF. The CDR3 DNA follows: TGTGCCAGCAGCTTCGTTTCTGCTGGGGCCAACGTCCTGACTTTC. Filled out from reference TRBV5-6 and TRBJ2-6, the complete variable domain reads DAGVTQSPTHLIKTRGQQVTLRCSPKSGHDTVSWYQQALGQGPQFIFQYYEEEERQRGNFPDRFSGHQFPNYSSELNVNALLLGDSALYLCASSFVSAGANVLTFGAGSRLTVL.

V is TRBV27 and J is TRBJ2-1, with 10 bases matching TRBD1. V was pared by 5 bases and J by 8 bases, with 9 bases of the junction left unmatched. CDR1 is MNHEY, CDR2 SMNVEV, per germline (reference sequence). This CDR3 is built from 15 residues. This CDR3 is CASSMPGQGTDEQFF. Written as DNA, the CDR3 is TGTGCCAGCAGTATGCCGGGACAGGGGACCGATGAGCAGTTCTTC.

V usage is TRBV30 and J usage is TRBJ2-7; 7 nucleotides agree with TRBD1. Germline assignment: CDR1 GTSNPN and CDR2 SVGIG (reference sequence). This CDR3 is 14 amino acids long. The ends lost 0 bases at V and 2 bases at J; junction bases unmatched: 4. The CDR3 DNA sequence: TGTGCCTGGAGTGTTAGGGGGCGTCCCTACGAGCAGTACTTC. Its translation is CAWSVRGRPYEQYF.

The CDR3 loop reads CASSPPGTLDNYGYTF. CDR3 in DNA: TGTGCCAGCAGCCCCCCCGGGACCCTGGACAACTATGGCTACACCTTC. The chain joins TRBV9 to TRBJ1-2, with D tentatively TRBD1 (5 bases). Germline CDR1 and CDR2: SGDLS and YYNGEE. The CDR3 contains 16 residues. Between the trimmed V and J ends, which lost 4 bases and 2 bases, there was a span of 18 bases.

The chain recombines TRBV6-6 with TRBJ2-1; TRBD2 matches 8 bases. J gave up 4 bases and V 6 bases, and 5 bases lay outside the gene matches. CDR1 is MNHNY and CDR2 is SVGAGI in the germline V gene (reference sequence). The CDR3 totals 14 residues. This CDR3 reads CASSWGLDYNEQFF. The CDR3 DNA sequence: TGTGCCAGCAGCTGGGGACTAGATTACAATGAGCAGTTCTTC.

The gene calls are TRBV5-5 and TRBJ2-7, with D tentatively TRBD1 or TRBD2 (5 bases each). Trimming left V 0 bases short and J 6 bases short, with 13 bases between. This CDR3 contains 14 residues. The germline V gene encodes CDR1 SGHKS and CDR2 YYEKEE (reference sequence). The CDR3 coding sequence is TGTGCCAGCAGCTTGGCGGGGACCGAACTCGAGCAGTACTTC. Encoded protein: CASSLAGTELEQYF.

This clone was seen just once. The gene calls are TRBV15 and TRBJ1-2, with TRBD1 identical over 7 bases. The V segment lost 4 bases and the J segment 5 bases; nucleotides outside the gene matches: 10. Germline-derived CDR1 and CDR2 are LNHNV and YYDKDF (reference sequence). CDR3 length: 15 residues. The CDR3: CATSKDRAEWYGYTF. CDR3 sequence (DNA): TGTGCCACCAGCAAAGACAGGGCCGAATGGTATGGCTACACCTTC.